This is a list of T cell receptor beta chains from one sample in a study of long-term antiretroviral therapy in people with HIV. The repertoire was sequenced with immunoSEQ multiplex PCR; TCRdb's copy has only in-frame clones and lacks some. Among 25,000 to 35,000 clones listed, about nine tenths were seen once. Material: unsorted PBMCs, obtained 3.1 years after starting antiretroviral therapy. These receptor sequences come from a man between 18 and 35 years old with HIV. Each CDR3 is given with its conserved first and last residue. The D gene is left open where the match is weak. Size is omitted from some rows. Given values are once, few, many or a class for expanded clones.

V gene	clone size	D gene	J gene	CDR3 DNA	CDR3 protein
TRBV10-3	few	-	TRBJ1-6	TGTGCCATCAGGGGAGGGGACGGAAATTTTTCACCCCTCCACTTT	CAIRGGDGNFSPLHF
TRBV7-9	-	-	TRBJ1-5	TGTGCCAGCAGCCGGACAGACAGGCAGCCCCAGCATTTT	CASSRTDRQPQHF
TRBV11-2	-	-	TRBJ2-1	TGTGCCAGCAGCTTATTTGGAGTGGACAATGAGCAGTTCTTC	CASSLFGVDNEQFF
TRBV6-1	-	TRBD1	TRBJ1-4	TGTGCCAGCAGCGTTCGGACAGGCCTGTTTTTT	CASSVRTGLFF
TRBV14	-	-	TRBJ1-1	TGTGCCAGCAGTTACGGTCGGCCCACTGAAGCTTTCTTT	CASSYGRPTEAFF
TRBV27	-	-	TRBJ1-5	TGTGCCAGCAGTCGTTTGGGGGGAAATCAGCCCCAGCATTTT	CASSRLGGNQPQHF
TRBV2	-	-	TRBJ2-1	TGTGCCAGCAGTGATGGCGGGGCCTACAATGAGCAGTTCTTC	CASSDGGAYNEQFF
TRBV20-1	-	TRBD2	TRBJ2-3	TGCAGTGCAACGACTAGCAATACGCAGTATTTT	CSATTSNTQYF
TRBV19	-	TRBD2	TRBJ2-1	TGTGCCAGTAGTCCCCAGGCCCTAGCGGGAGAGTACAATGAGCAGTTCTTC	CASSPQALAGEYNEQFF
TRBV5-1	-	-	TRBJ2-7	TGCGCCAGCAGCATTGACAGTGTCGAGCAGTACTTC	CASSIDSVEQYF
TRBV7-9	-	-	TRBJ1-4	TGTGCCAGCAGCCCTGAAGGCTGGGGGGAAACTAATGAAAAACTGTTTTTT	CASSPEGWGETNEKLFF
TRBV7-2	-	-	TRBJ1-2	TGTGCCAGCAGTCTCAGGGGCAGGGAGGCCTATGGCTACACCTTC	CASSLRGREAYGYTF